The present T cell receptor (beta chain) was sequenced within a study of T cell clonotyping in hematopoietic cell transplantation. CDR1 SQVTM and CDR2 ANQGSEA come from the germline V gene. The CDR3 covers 16 residues. The V gene lost 4 bases and the J gene lost 6 bases, with 21 bases spanning the gap. Using immunoSEQ multiplex PCR, the repertoire was profiled, and TCRdb retains in-frame clones only, with some absent. This table holds roughly 42,000 clones, 94% found once. This chain links TRBV29-1 with TRBJ2-2; possibly TRBD1 for D (5 bases). The sequenced material came from peripheral blood mononuclear cells. The receptor comes from a woman in her forties or fifties in good health. Some clones in this sample may be carry-over from other donors' samples. The CDR3 loop is CSVVGATSGRPGELFF. The CDR3 DNA reads as TGCAGCGTTGTAGGGGCGACGTCGGGTCGTCCCGGGGAGCTGTTTTTT.